Below are 10 T cell receptor beta chains sequenced from a single sample in a study of technical replicates of blood from a handful of donors. Sequencing was performed with immunoSEQ multiplex PCR; in TCRdb, only in-frame clones are kept and a portion is missing. This repertoire shows roughly 87,000 clones, about 91% found once; its top ten account for around 0.37%. Sequencing was carried out using T cells isolated from PBMCs. The receptors come from a human donor in good health.

The chain joins TRBV6-6 to TRBJ2-5; the D gene is possibly TRBD1 (5 bases). CDR1 MNHNY and CDR2 SVGAGI come from the germline V gene (reference sequence). V lost 3 bases to trimming and J lost 5 bases, with 10 bases between them. CDR3 length: 13 amino acids. CDR3 in amino acids: CASSYKGSETQYF. The CDR3 DNA reads as TGTGCCAGCAGTTATAAGGGGTCGGAGACCCAGTACTTC.

The chain joins TRBV5-1 to TRBJ2-7; D remains ambiguous. V lost 0 bases, J lost 3 bases, and 10 bases lay in between. CDR1 SGHRS and CDR2 YFSETQ come from the germline V gene. The CDR3 is 14 amino acids. The CDR3 nucleotides are TGCGCCAGCAGCTTGGCCTCGATAGACTACGAGCAGTACTTC. It codes for CASSLASIDYEQYF.

The gene calls are TRBV4-1 and TRBJ2-7; TRBD2 aligns across 7 bases. V trimming: 2 bases; J trimming: 2 bases; junction bases outside the gene matches: 6. The CDR3 consists of 15 residues. The germline CDR1 and CDR2 sequences are MGHRA and YSYEKL. The CDR3 DNA sequence: TGCGCCAGCAGCCAATACGAGGGAGGGCCCTACGAGCAGTACTTC. Its translation: CASSQYEGGPYEQYF.

This chain uses TRBV5-8 with TRBJ2-5; 10 bases line up with TRBD1. Germline CDR1 SGHTS, CDR2 YDEGEE. The CDR3 consists of 14 residues. Trimming took 8 bases from V and 5 from J; bases not matched to a gene: 9. The CDR3 bases are TGTGCCAGGGGACAGGGGCCCCCTGCGGAGACCCAGTACTTC. Its translation is CARGQGPPAETQYF.

V usage is TRBV9 and J usage is TRBJ1-2, with D maybe TRBD1 (6 bases). Germline CDR1 is SGDLS and CDR2 is YYNGEE. V was cut by 0 bases and J by 7 bases, with 19 bases left in between. The CDR3 is 16 amino acids. CDR3 DNA sequence: TGTGCCAGCAGCGTAGATCCAGGGGTTGCTTCCTTTGGCTACACCTTC. Its translation: CASSVDPGVASFGYTF.

This clone was recorded once. The chain has TRBV5-1 and TRBJ1-2; no reliable D call. V was clipped by 4 bases and J by 2 bases, with 21 bases between them. The germline CDR1 and CDR2 sequences are SGHRS and YFSETQ. The CDR3 totals 17 residues. This CDR3 reads CASSVALRTVRNYGYTF. As DNA, the CDR3 is TGCGCCAGCAGCGTAGCCCTCCGCACGGTACGGAACTATGGCTACACCTTC.

The CDR3 here is CASTQVAPNTEAFF. The CDR3 coding sequence is TGTGCCAGCACCCAAGTTGCGCCTAACACTGAAGCTTTCTTT. The chain has TRBV6-6 and TRBJ1-1, with D unclear. Germline values: CDR1 MNHNY, CDR2 SVGAGI (reference sequence). The CDR3 consists of 14 residues. The germline V and J ends were trimmed by 7 bases and 2 bases, with 14 bases remaining between them.

The chain employs TRBV7-3 and TRBJ1-1, with TRBD1 matching over 7 bases. The length of the CDR3 is 15 residues. J was trimmed by 3 bases and V by 2 bases; bases with no gene match: 6. Looked up from germline, CDR1 is SGHTA and CDR2 is FQGTGA. CDR3 loop: CASSLPTGADTEAFF. The CDR3 DNA sequence: TGTGCCAGCAGCTTACCCACAGGGGCGGACACTGAAGCTTTCTTT.

The rearrangement uses TRBV6-5 and TRBJ2-7, with D unresolved. Germline V gene lookup returns CDR1 MNHEY and CDR2 SVGAGI. This CDR3 is built from 13 residues. Deletions cut 2 bases from V and 0 bases from J, with 5 bases between. CDR3 region: CASSYIGSYEQYF. Written as DNA, the CDR3 is TGTGCCAGCAGTTACATCGGCTCCTACGAGCAGTACTTC.

The chain joins TRBV13 to TRBJ2-3, with 14 bases aligning to TRBD2. Germline V gives CDR1 PRHDT, CDR2 FYEKMQ (reference sequence). The CDR3 is 17 residues long. The ends lost 5 bases at V and 6 bases at J; junction bases unmatched: 10. The CDR3: CASSLWGLAGDQDTQYF. CDR3 DNA: TGTGCCAGCAGCCTCTGGGGACTAGCGGGAGATCAGGATACGCAGTATTTT.